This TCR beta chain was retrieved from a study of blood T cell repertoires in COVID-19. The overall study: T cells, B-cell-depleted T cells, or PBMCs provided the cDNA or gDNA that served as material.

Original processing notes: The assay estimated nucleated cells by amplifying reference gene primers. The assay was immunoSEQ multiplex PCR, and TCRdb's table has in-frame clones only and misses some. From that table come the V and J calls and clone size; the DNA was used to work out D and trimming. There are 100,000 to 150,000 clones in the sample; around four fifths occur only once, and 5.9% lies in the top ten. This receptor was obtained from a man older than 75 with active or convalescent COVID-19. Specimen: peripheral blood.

Here the CDR3 reads CASSPRTTSGANVLTF. In DNA form, the CDR3 reads TGTGCCAGCAGCCCAAGGACAACTTCTGGGGCCAACGTCCTGACTTTC. V is TRBV7-3 and J is TRBJ2-6; D might be TRBD1 (5 bases). CDR3 length: 16 residues. V was cut by 5 bases and J by 1 base, with 12 bases left in between. Germline V gene data show CDR1 as SGHTA and CDR2 as FQGTGA.